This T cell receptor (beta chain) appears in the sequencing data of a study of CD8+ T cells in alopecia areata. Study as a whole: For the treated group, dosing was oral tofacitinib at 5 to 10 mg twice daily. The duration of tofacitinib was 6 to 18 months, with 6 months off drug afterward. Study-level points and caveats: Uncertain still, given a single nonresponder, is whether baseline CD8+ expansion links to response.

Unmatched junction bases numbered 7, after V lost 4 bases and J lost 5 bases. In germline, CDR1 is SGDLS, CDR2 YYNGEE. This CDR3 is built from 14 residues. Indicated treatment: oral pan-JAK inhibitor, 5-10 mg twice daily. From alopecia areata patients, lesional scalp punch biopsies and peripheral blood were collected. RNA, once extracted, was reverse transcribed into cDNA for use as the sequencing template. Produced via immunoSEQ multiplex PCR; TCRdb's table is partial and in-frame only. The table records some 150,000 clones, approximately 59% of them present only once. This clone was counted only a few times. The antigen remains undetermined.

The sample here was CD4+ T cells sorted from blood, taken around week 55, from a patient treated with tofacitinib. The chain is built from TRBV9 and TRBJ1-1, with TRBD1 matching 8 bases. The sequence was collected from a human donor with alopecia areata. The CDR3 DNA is TGTGCCAGCAGCCAGGACAGGGCGGGGACTGAAGCTTTCTTT. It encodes CASSQDRAGTEAFF.